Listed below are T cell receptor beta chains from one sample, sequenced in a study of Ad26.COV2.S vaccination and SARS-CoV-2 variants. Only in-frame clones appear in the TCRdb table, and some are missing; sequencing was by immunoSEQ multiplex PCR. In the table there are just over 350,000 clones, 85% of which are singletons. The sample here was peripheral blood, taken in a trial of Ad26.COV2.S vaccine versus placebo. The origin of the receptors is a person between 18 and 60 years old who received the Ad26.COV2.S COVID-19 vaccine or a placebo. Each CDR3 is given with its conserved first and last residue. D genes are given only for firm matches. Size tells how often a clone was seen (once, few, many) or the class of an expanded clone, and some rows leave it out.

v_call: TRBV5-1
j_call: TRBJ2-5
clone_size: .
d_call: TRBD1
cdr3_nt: TGCGCCAGCAGCTTGCGCGTACCGGGACAGGGTGTGGAGACCCAGTACTTC
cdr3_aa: CASSLRVPGQGVETQYF

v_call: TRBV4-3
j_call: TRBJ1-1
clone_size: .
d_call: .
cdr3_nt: TGCGCCAGCAGCCAAGAGTCGAGGGGTTTTGAAGCTTTCTTT
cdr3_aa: CASSQESRGFEAFF

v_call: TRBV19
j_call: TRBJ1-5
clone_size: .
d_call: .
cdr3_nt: TGTGCCAGTAGTATCCTTGGAGGGGGTATTAATCAGCCCCAGCATTTT
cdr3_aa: CASSILGGGINQPQHF

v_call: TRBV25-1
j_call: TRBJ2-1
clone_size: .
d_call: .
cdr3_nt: TGTGCCAGCAGCAACGCCCAGGCCATAGCCTACAATGAGCAGTTCTTC
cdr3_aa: CASSNAQAIAYNEQFF

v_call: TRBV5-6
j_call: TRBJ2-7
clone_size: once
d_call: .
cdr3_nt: TGTGCCAGCAGCTATGGTTGGGGTGTGGAGGCCTCCTACGAGCAGTACTTC
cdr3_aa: CASSYGWGVEASYEQYF

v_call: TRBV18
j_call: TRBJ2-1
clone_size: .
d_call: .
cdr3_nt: TGTGCCAGCTCACCAGCAGGGCGGGATGAGCAGTTCTTC
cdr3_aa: CASSPAGRDEQFF

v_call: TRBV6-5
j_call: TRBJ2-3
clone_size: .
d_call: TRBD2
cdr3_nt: TGTGCCAGCAGTTACGGGCGGGGGGGCTTCGCAGATACGCAGTATTTT
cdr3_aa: CASSYGRGGFADTQYF

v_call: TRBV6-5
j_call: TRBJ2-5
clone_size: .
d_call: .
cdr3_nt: TGTGCCAGCACCCAAGGGGAGGACCAAGAGACCCAGTACTTC
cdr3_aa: CASTQGEDQETQYF

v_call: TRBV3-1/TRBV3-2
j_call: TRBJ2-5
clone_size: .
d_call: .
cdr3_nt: TGTGCCAGCAGCCGAGAGACCCAGTACTTC
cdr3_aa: CASSRETQYF

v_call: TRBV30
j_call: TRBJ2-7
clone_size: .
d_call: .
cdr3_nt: TGTGCCTGGAATTCGGAGACAGGACCCTACGAGCAGTACTTC
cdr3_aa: CAWNSETGPYEQYF

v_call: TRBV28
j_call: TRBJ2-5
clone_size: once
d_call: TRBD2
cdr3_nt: TGTGCCAGCAGTTCTAGCGGGAGGGCCGGGGAGACCCAGTACTTC
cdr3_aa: CASSSSGRAGETQYF

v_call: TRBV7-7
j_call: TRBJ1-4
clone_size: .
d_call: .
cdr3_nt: TGTGCTAGCAGTCGACAGCTAAATGAAAAACTGTTTTTT
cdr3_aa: CASSRQLNEKLFF

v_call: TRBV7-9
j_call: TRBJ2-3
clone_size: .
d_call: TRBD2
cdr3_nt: TGTGCCAGCAGCTTAGATGTAGCGGGGGCGCGGACAGATACGCAGTATTTT
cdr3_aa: CASSLDVAGARTDTQYF

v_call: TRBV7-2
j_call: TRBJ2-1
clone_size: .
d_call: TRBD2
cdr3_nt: TGTGCCAGCAGCTTACGGCTAGCGGGAGGGTTACTCTACAATGAGCAGTTCTTC
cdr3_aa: CASSLRLAGGLLYNEQFF

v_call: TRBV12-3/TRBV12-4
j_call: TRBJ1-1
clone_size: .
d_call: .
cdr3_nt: TGTGCCAGCAGTTTAGTCTGGGGAGGTGAAGCTTTCTTT
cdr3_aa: CASSLVWGGEAFF

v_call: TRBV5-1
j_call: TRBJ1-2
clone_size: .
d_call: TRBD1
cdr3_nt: TGCGCCAGCAAGTTAGGGGGCGCCCAGAACTATGGCTACACCTTC
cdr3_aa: CASKLGGAQNYGYTF

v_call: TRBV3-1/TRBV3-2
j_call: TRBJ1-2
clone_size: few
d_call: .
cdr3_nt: TGTGCCAGCAGCCAGGCCGGGTCTCCCCTTTATGGCTACACCTTC
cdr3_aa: CASSQAGSPLYGYTF

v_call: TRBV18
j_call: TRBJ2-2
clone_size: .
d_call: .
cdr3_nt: TGTGCCAGCTCACCAGGGAACACGAACACCGGGGAGCTGTTTTTT
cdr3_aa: CASSPGNTNTGELFF

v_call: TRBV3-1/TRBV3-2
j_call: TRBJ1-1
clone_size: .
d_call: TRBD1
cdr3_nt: TGTGCCAGCAGCCAGCGACAGGGGAACACTGAAGCTTTCTTT
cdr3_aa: CASSQRQGNTEAFF

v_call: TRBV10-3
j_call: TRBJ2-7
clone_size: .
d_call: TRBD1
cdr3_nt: TGTGCCACCAGGGGGTTTTCCTACGAGCAGTACTTC
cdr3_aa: CATRGFSYEQYF

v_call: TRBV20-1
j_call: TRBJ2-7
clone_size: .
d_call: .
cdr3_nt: TGCAGTGCTAGTTTATGGCTAGTCCCCCACGAGCAGTACTTC
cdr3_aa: CSASLWLVPHEQYF

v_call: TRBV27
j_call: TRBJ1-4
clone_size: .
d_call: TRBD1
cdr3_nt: TGTGCCAGCAGTCCCGGGACAGTCGGAGAAAAACTGTTTTTT
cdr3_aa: CASSPGTVGEKLFF

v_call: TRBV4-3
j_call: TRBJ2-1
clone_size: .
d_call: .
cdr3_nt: TGCGCCAGCAGCCAAGCATCAGGGCGAATGTCAATAAATGAGCAGTTCTTC
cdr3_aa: CASSQASGRMSINEQFF

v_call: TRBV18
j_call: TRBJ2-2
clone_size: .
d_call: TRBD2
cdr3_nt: TGTGCCAGCTCCCTCGGGACTAGCGGATTGGAGCTGTTTTTT
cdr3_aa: CASSLGTSGLELFF

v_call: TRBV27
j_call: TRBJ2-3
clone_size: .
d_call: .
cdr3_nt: TGTGCCAGCAGTTTAACACGGTTTGACCGGATGCAGTATTTT
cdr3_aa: CASSLTRFDRMQYF

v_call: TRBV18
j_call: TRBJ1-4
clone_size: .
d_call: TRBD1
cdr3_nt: TGTGCCAGCTCCCAACAGGGGGCAGGAGAAAAACTGTTTTTT
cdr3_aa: CASSQQGAGEKLFF

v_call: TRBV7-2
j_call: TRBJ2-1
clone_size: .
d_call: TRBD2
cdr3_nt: TGTGCCAGCAGCAAACAACTAGCGGGGGTGGGAGTCTCTGGCGAGCAGTTCTTC
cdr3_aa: CASSKQLAGVGVSGEQFF

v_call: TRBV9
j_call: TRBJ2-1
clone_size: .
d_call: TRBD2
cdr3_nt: TGTGCCAGCAGCGTATTACTAGCGGGGGACCGGGTTGAGCAGTTCTTC
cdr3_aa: CASSVLLAGDRVEQFF

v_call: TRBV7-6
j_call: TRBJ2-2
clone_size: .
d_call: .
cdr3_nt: TGTGCCAGCAGCTTAGGATATCGGCTCCCCCTTGACACCGGGGAGCTGTTTTTT
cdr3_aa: CASSLGYRLPLDTGELFF

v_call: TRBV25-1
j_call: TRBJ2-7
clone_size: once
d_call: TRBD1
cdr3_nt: TGTGCCAGCAGTGACATCGGGACAGGGTCCCACGAGCAGTACTTC
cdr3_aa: CASSDIGTGSHEQYF

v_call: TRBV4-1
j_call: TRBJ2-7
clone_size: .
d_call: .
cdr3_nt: TGCGCCAGCAGCCTCCCCTCACACTCCTACGAGCAGTACTTC
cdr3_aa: CASSLPSHSYEQYF

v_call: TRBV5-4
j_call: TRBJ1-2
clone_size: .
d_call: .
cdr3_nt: TGTGCCAGCAGCTTGTCCAGTGGCTATGGCTACACCTTC
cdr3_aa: CASSLSSGYGYTF

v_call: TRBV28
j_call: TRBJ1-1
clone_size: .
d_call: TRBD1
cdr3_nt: TGTGCCAGCAGTTTAGTCGCGACAGGGGTGATGAACACTGAAGCTTTCTTT
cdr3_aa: CASSLVATGVMNTEAFF

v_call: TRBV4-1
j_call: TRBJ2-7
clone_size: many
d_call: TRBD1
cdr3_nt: TGCGCCAGCAGCCCTGTTTTCAGGGGGTCCCACGAGCAGTACTTC
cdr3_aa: CASSPVFRGSHEQYF

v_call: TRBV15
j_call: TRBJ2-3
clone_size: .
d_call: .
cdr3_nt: TGTGCCACCAGCAGCCGACAGGCAGATGCGCAGTATTTT
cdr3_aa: CATSSRQADAQYF

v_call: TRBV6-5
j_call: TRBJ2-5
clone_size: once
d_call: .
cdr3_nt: TGTGCCAGCAGCTCCGGGGTAGGGACCCAGTACTTC
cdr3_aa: CASSSGVGTQYF

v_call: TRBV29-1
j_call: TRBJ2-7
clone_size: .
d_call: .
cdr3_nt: TGCAGCGTTGAACTCCTACGAGAGCAGTACTTC
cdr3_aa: CSVELLREQYF

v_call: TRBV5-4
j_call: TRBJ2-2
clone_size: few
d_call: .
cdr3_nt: TGTGCCAGCAGCACCCGGGACGGAGACACCGGGGAGCTGTTTTTT
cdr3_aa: CASSTRDGDTGELFF

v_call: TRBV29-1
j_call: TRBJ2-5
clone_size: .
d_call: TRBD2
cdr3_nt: TGCAGCGCTTTAGGGCGACTAGCGGCTAAAGAGACCCAGTACTTC
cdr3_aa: CSALGRLAAKETQYF

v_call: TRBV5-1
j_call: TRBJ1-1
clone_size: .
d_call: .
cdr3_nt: TGCGCCAGCAGCTTGAGGGCAGGTGAGAACACTGAAGCTTTCTTT
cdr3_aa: CASSLRAGENTEAFF

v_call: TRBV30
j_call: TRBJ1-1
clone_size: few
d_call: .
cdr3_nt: TGTGCCTGGAGTGTACTCAGGCGGGTAGCTTTCTTT
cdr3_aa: CAWSVLRRVAFF

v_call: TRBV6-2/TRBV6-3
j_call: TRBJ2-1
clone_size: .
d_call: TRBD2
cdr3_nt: TGTGCCAGCAGTTACTCGAGGCTAGCGGGAGTTGATGAGCAGTTCTTC
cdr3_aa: CASSYSRLAGVDEQFF

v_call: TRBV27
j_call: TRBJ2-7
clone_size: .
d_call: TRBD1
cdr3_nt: TGTGCCAGCAGTCTTGGGACAGGGGGCAGGTCCTACGAGCAGTACTTC
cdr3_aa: CASSLGTGGRSYEQYF

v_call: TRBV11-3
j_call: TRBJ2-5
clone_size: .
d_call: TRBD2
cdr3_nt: TGTGCCAGCAGCTGGGGGACTAGCGGGGGGACGGAGACCCAGTACTTC
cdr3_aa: CASSWGTSGGTETQYF

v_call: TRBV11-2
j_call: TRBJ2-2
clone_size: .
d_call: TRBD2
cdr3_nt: TGTGCCAGCAGCCGGGGACTAGCGGGGGGTAGGACCGGGGAGCTGTTTTTT
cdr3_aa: CASSRGLAGGRTGELFF

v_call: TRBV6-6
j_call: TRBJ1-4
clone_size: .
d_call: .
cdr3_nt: TGTGCCAGCAGTTGGGGAGTGAATGAAAAACTGTTTTTT
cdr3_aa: CASSWGVNEKLFF

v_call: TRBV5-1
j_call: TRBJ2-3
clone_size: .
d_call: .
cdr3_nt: TGCGCCAGCAGCTTGGCAAGTATCACAGATACGCAGTATTTT
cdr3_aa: CASSLASITDTQYF

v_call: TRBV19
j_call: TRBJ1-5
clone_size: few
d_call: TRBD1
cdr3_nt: TGTGCCAGTAGTATTAGGAGCGGACAGGCCAATCAGCCCCAGCATTTT
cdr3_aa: CASSIRSGQANQPQHF

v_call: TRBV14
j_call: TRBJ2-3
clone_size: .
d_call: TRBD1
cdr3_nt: TGTGCCAGCAGCCCGACAGGGGCTAAGGCAGATACGCAGTATTTT
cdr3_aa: CASSPTGAKADTQYF

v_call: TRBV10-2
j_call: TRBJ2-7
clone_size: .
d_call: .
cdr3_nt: TGCGCCACCCGATCGGGGGGCGGAGGTCGAGAGCAGTACTTC
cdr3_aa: CATRSGGGGREQYF

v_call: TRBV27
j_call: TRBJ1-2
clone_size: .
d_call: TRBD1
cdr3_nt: TGTGCCAGCAGTTTGGGGACAGGGGAGTGGGGCTACACCTTC
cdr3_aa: CASSLGTGEWGYTF

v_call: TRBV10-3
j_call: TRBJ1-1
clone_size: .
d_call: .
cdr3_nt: TGTGCCATCAGTGAATGGGACTATGAAGCTTTCTTT
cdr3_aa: CAISEWDYEAFF

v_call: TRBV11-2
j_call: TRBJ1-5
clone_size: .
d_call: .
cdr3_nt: TGTGCCAGCAGCCGCGACCGGTTTCAGCCCCAGCATTTT
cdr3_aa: CASSRDRFQPQHF

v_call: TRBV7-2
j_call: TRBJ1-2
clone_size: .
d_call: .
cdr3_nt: TGTGCCAGCAGCTTAGAGCCGGGTGACTATGGCTACACCTTC
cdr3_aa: CASSLEPGDYGYTF